This is a list of T cell receptor beta chains from one sample in a study of robustness of blood B and T cell sequencing. TCRdb re-analysed the PCR reads in MiXCR, keeping a single row per CDR3 protein. Here the sample spans about 1,200 distinct CDR3 sequences, about 78% being singletons. The material sequenced was peripheral blood. Receptors originate from a human donor in good health. Each CDR3 is given with its conserved first and last residue. The D gene is left open where the match is weak. Size is stated for part of the rows, as once, few or many counts, or as a class when the clone is expanded.

J gene,D gene,CDR3 length,V gene,clone size,CDR3 DNA,CDR3 protein
TRBJ1-6,.,10,TRBV5-3,few,TGTGCCAGAAGCCAGTCACCCCTCCACTTT,CARSQSPLHF
TRBJ2-3,.,12,TRBV11-2,.,TGTGCCAGCAGCTTAGATAGCATGGGGCAGTATTTT,CASSLDSMGQYF
TRBJ1-1,TRBD1,15,TRBV11-2,few,TGTGCCAGCAGCTTAGAGGGACAGGGTGGCACTGAAGCTTTCTTT,CASSLEGQGGTEAFF
TRBJ1-5,.,14,TRBV7-9,.,TGTGCCAGCAGCTTAGGGGCAGGAAATCAGCCCCAGCATTTT,CASSLGAGNQPQHF
TRBJ1-1,.,14,TRBV11-1,.,TGTGCCAGCAGCTTGGACAGACCGAACACTGAAGCTTTCTTT,CASSLDRPNTEAFF
TRBJ1-1,TRBD1,12,TRBV29-1,once,TGCAGCGTTGCGACAGGGGGAATTGAAGCTTTCTTT,CSVATGGIEAFF
TRBJ1-2,TRBD1,15,TRBV15,.,TGTGCCACCAGCAGACACAGGGGGCATAACTATGGCTACACCTTC,CATSRHRGHNYGYTF
TRBJ1-2,TRBD1,12,TRBV2,large,TGTGCCAGCAGTGGTGACAGGGGTGGCTACACCTTC,CASSGDRGGYTF
TRBJ1-1,.,14,TRBV5-1,few,TGCGCCAGCAGCTTGAACAGACAGAACACTGAAGCTTTCTTT,CASSLNRQNTEAFF
TRBJ2-1,.,15,TRBV9,few,TGTGCCAGCAGCGTAGCCGGGGGCGCCCGCAATGAGCAGTTCTTC,CASSVAGGARNEQFF
TRBJ1-1,.,14,TRBV29-1,.,TGCAGCGTTGTTGGGGCAGGGAGGCACACTGAAGCTTTCTTT,CSVVGAGRHTEAFF
TRBJ1-2,.,15,TRBV6-1,.,TGTGCCAGCAGAACGGGGGTAATGGTCTTAGGCGGCTACACCTTC,CASRTGVMVLGGYTF
TRBJ1-2,TRBD1,18,TRBV6-2/TRBV6-3,few,TGTGCCAGCAGTTACTCTCCTGTCGGACAGGGCCTTAACTATGGCTACACCTTC,CASSYSPVGQGLNYGYTF
TRBJ2-2,.,16,TRBV6-2/TRBV6-3,.,TGTGCCAGCAGTTACGGTGTGGAGGGGTTTTCCGGGGAGCTGTTTTTT,CASSYGVEGFSGELFF
TRBJ2-1,TRBD1,20,TRBV6-5,few,TGTGCCAGCAGTTACTCGGTTAGCGGTTTGAGGGACAGGGAACACAATGAGCAGTTCTTC,CASSYSVSGLRDREHNEQFF
TRBJ1-1,.,14,TRBV6-5,hyperexpanded,TGTGCCAGCAGTTACTCAACTGTGAACACTGAAGCTTTCTTT,CASSYSTVNTEAFF
TRBJ2-7,TRBD1,14,TRBV11-1,.,TGTGCCAGCAGTGTGGACAGGGGGCATCACGAGCAGTACTTC,CASSVDRGHHEQYF
TRBJ1-4,.,13,TRBV2,.,TGTGCCAGCAGTAGAGATCACGGAGAAAAACTGTTTTTT,CASSRDHGEKLFF
TRBJ2-3,TRBD2,16,TRBV10-3,.,TGTGCCATCAGTGAGGGGCTAGCGGGGAGCACAGATACGCAGTATTTT,CAISEGLAGSTDTQYF
TRBJ1-6,TRBD1,14,TRBV27,.,TGTGCCAGCAGCATAGGACAGGGAAATATGCCCCTCCACTTT,CASSIGQGNMPLHF
TRBJ2-3,TRBD2,13,TRBV5-1,.,TGCGCCAGCAGCAACCCGGGGGGGGATACGCAGTATTTT,CASSNPGGDTQYF
TRBJ2-7,.,15,TRBV3-1,.,TGTGCCAGCAGCCCCAACTCACAACCCTCCTACGAGCAGTACTTC,CASSPNSQPSYEQYF
TRBJ2-7,.,14,TRBV29-1,.,TGCAGCGTTGAAGAACCAGGGAGTCTTCACGAGCAGTACTTC,CSVEEPGSLHEQYF
TRBJ2-2,TRBD2,17,TRBV5-1,.,TGCGCCAGCAGCTTGGCGACTAGCGGGGGCCTCACCGGGGAGCTGTTTTTT,CASSLATSGGLTGELFF
TRBJ1-3,.,14,TRBV30,.,TGTGCCTGGAGAAAAGACAGGTCTGGAAACACCATATATTTT,CAWRKDRSGNTIYF
TRBJ1-1,.,15,TRBV5-1,.,TGCGCCAGCAGCTTGGAGGGGGGGCGCGGGAATGAAGCTTTCTTT,CASSLEGGRGNEAFF
TRBJ2-3,TRBD2,15,TRBV5-1,once,TGCGCCAGCAGCTTGACTAGCGGGGTCACAGATACGCAGTATTTT,CASSLTSGVTDTQYF
TRBJ1-1,.,15,TRBV2,.,TGTGCCAGCAGTGATCCGGTGTACGGCGGCACTGAAGCTTTCTTT,CASSDPVYGGTEAFF
TRBJ1-1,.,15,TRBV6-5,.,TGTGCCAGCAGTTGGACGGGGGGAGAGAGCACTGAAGCTTTCTTT,CASSWTGGESTEAFF
TRBJ1-2,.,13,TRBV5-6,.,TGTGCCAGCAGCTGGGGCGGGGTAGATGGCTACACCTTC,CASSWGGVDGYTF
TRBJ1-1,.,16,TRBV7-2,.,TGTGCCAGCAGCCCACGACAACTAAATTCGGGTACTGAAGCTTTCTTT,CASSPRQLNSGTEAFF
TRBJ1-2,.,14,TRBV24-1,.,TGTGCCACCAGTGAGGGGGACGGGAACTATGGCTACACCTTC,CATSEGDGNYGYTF
TRBJ1-2,TRBD1,15,TRBV20-1,once,TGCAGTGCTGCACCGGGACAGGGGTTCGACTATGGCTACACCTTC,CSAAPGQGFDYGYTF
TRBJ1-5,.,17,TRBV6-1,.,TGTGCCAGCAGTGAAGCTCTGATGTATGGCAGGAATCAGCCCCAGCATTTT,CASSEALMYGRNQPQHF
TRBJ1-5,.,18,TRBV24-1,few,TGTGCCACCAGTGACTGTGGACCTGAGCGGATATGCAATCAGCCCCAGCATTTT,CATSDCGPERICNQPQHF
TRBJ2-3,TRBD2,17,TRBV27,.,TGTGCCAGCAGCCGGACAGGACTAGCGACTAGCACAGATACGCAGTATTTT,CASSRTGLATSTDTQYF
TRBJ2-2,.,17,TRBV24-1,.,TGTGCCACCAGTGATTCCCGGACAGTTTGGAACACCGGGGAGCTGTTTTTT,CATSDSRTVWNTGELFF
TRBJ1-2,.,16,TRBV6-4,once,TGTGCCAGCAGTGCCTCTTCGGGGACGGTCAACTATGGCTACACCTTC,CASSASSGTVNYGYTF
TRBJ1-2,.,17,TRBV6-5,.,TGTGCCAGCAGTTACTCGATAAGCGTTCGGGGGGCAAGTGGCTACACCTTC,CASSYSISVRGASGYTF
TRBJ1-2,.,13,TRBV30,.,TGTGCCTGGAGTGTACCTGGGGCAGGTGGCTACACCTTC,CAWSVPGAGGYTF
TRBJ1-5,.,15,TRBV30,.,TGTGCCTGGAGTGGAGGGGGTGGGAGCAATCAGCCCCAGCATTTT,CAWSGGGGSNQPQHF
TRBJ1-1,.,14,TRBV30,large,TGTGCCTGGAGTGATGTGGCCCGAGGGGCTGAAGCTTTCTTT,CAWSDVARGAEAFF
TRBJ2-1,TRBD2,15,TRBV20-1,.,TGCAGTGCTGGCGGAGGTGCGGGGGACTACAATGAGCAGTTCTTC,CSAGGGAGDYNEQFF
TRBJ1-1,.,13,TRBV29-1,.,TGCAGCGTTGAAGCTTCGGGGTCCACTGAAGCTTTCTTT,CSVEASGSTEAFF
TRBJ2-1,.,13,TRBV6-1,.,TGTGCCAGCAAAGGAAGGGTTCTCAATGAGCAGTTCTTC,CASKGRVLNEQFF
TRBJ2-7,TRBD1,12,TRBV29-1,.,TGCAGCACACTGACAGGGAACTACGAGCAGTACTTC,CSTLTGNYEQYF
TRBJ1-5,TRBD1,15,TRBV5-6,.,TGTGCCAGCAGCACACAGGGGGTGAGCAATCAGCCCCAGCATTTT,CASSTQGVSNQPQHF
TRBJ1-2,.,13,TRBV5-1,.,TGCGCCAGCAGCCCGAATCAGGGATATGGCTACACCTTC,CASSPNQGYGYTF
TRBJ1-2,TRBD1,17,TRBV4-2,.,TGTGCCAGCAGCCAAGAGAGTGGCACGACAGGGAACTATGGCTACACCTTC,CASSQESGTTGNYGYTF
TRBJ2-5,.,14,TRBV10-1,few,TGCGCCAGCAGTGAGGGCACCCTCCAAGAGACCCAGTACTTC,CASSEGTLQETQYF
TRBJ1-5,.,14,TRBV12-3/TRBV12-4,.,TGTGCCAGCAGTTTTCCGGGGGGGTCCCAGCCCCAGCATTTT,CASSFPGGSQPQHF
TRBJ1-1,.,14,TRBV10-3,large,TGTGCCATCAGTGAGTCACGGCCTTACACTGAAGCTTTCTTT,CAISESRPYTEAFF
TRBJ1-2,.,13,TRBV5-1,.,TGCGCCAGCAGCTTGGAAGGAGGTCGTGGCTACACCTTC,CASSLEGGRGYTF
TRBJ1-1,.,13,TRBV6-5,.,TGTGCCAGCAGTTACTCCAATACGAATGAAGCTTTCTTT,CASSYSNTNEAFF
TRBJ2-3,TRBD1,14,TRBV25-1,.,TGTGCCAGCAGGGATGACAGGGGTTCGGATACGCAGTATTTT,CASRDDRGSDTQYF